These T cell receptor beta chains were read from a single sample in a study of blood T cell repertoires in COVID-19. TCRdb keeps only in-frame clones here, not all; method: immunoSEQ multiplex PCR. Seen here are approximately 110,000 clones, 92% observed once, and the top ten hold roughly 2.1%. The sequenced sample consisted of peripheral blood. Every receptor here comes from a man aged 50 to 60 with COVID-19, enrolled during active disease. CDR3s include the opening cysteine and the closing phenylalanine or tryptophan. A D gene is named only where the DNA matches it firmly. Where a row states a size, it is once, few, many or the class of an expanded clone; other rows omit it.

TRBJ1-3	.	16	TRBV6-1	.	CASSESEDTGWNTIYF	TGTGCCAGCAGTGAATCGGAGGATACTGGATGGAACACCATATATTTT
TRBJ1-5	.	14	TRBV28	.	CAIGLGGVGQPQHF	TGTGCCATCGGTTTGGGAGGTGTAGGGCAGCCCCAGCATTTT
TRBJ1-1	.	13	TRBV19	.	CASSYSLNTEAFF	TGTGCCAGTAGTTACAGTCTGAACACTGAAGCTTTCTTT
TRBJ1-2	.	15	TRBV10-3	TRBD1	CAISDQGAGYYGYTF	TGTGCCATCAGTGATCAGGGGGCCGGCTACTATGGCTACACCTTC
TRBJ2-2	.	17	TRBV7-9	.	CASSLGLRPGAGGELFF	TGTGCCAGCAGCTTAGGCCTCCGGCCCGGCGCGGGGGGGGAGCTGTTTTTT
TRBJ1-1	.	15	TRBV28	.	CASCKPPGGNTEAFF	TGTGCCAGCTGCAAACCACCCGGGGGGAACACTGAAGCTTTCTTT
TRBJ2-2	.	15	TRBV5-5	.	CASSPGAGNTGELFF	TGTGCCAGCAGCCCTGGGGCAGGGAACACCGGGGAGCTGTTTTTT
TRBJ2-3	.	16	TRBV4-1	TRBD1	CASSQDLGQATDTQYF	TGCGCCAGCAGCCAAGATTTGGGACAGGCCACAGATACGCAGTATTTT
TRBJ2-1	.	14	TRBV6-4	TRBD1	CASSAETGQNEQFF	TGTGCCAGCAGTGCCGAGACAGGGCAAAATGAGCAGTTCTTC
TRBJ2-7	.	15	TRBV4-2	TRBD1	CASSQDWRTGYEQYF	TGTGCCAGCAGCCAAGATTGGAGGACAGGCTACGAGCAGTACTTC
TRBJ1-2	.	13	TRBV5-8	.	CASEPTGSDGYTF	TGTGCCAGTGAACCCACAGGGTCGGATGGCTACACCTTC
TRBJ1-2	.	17	TRBV5-1	.	CASSPLGGDLPVGGYTF	TGCGCCAGCAGCCCGTTAGGGGGAGATCTTCCGGTCGGTGGCTACACCTTC
TRBJ2-1	.	15	TRBV6-4	TRBD1	CASSAGTGAINEQFF	TGTGCCAGCAGTGCCGGGACAGGGGCTATCAATGAGCAGTTCTTC
TRBJ2-7	.	15	TRBV28	.	CASSETAGASYEQYF	TGTGCCAGCAGCGAAACGGCAGGGGCTTCCTACGAGCAGTACTTC
TRBJ2-3	.	15	TRBV5-1	.	CASSLGLVVTDTQYF	TGCGCCAGCAGCTTGGGACTAGTAGTGACAGATACGCAGTATTTT
TRBJ1-2	.	15	TRBV4-1	.	CASSQDEARGYGYTF	TGCGCCAGCAGCCAAGATGAGGCCCGGGGCTATGGCTACACCTTC
TRBJ2-4	.	14	TRBV2	TRBD2	CATGLAEAKNIQYF	TGTGCCACCGGGCTAGCGGAGGCCAAAAACATTCAGTACTTC
TRBJ1-1	.	14	TRBV2	TRBD1	CASTERDRRTEAFF	TGTGCCAGCACCGAACGGGACAGGAGGACTGAAGCTTTCTTT
TRBJ1-5	.	14	TRBV18	.	CASSPGSSNQPQHF	TGTGCCAGCTCACCAGGCTCGTCCAATCAGCCCCAGCATTTT
TRBJ2-5	once	15	TRBV7-2	TRBD2	CASSPRTSAQETQYF	TGTGCCAGCAGCCCCCGGACTAGCGCGCAAGAGACCCAGTACTTC
TRBJ2-1	.	14	TRBV2	TRBD2	CASSAGLAGNEQFF	TGTGCCAGCAGTGCCGGACTAGCGGGCAATGAGCAGTTCTTC
TRBJ2-1	.	15	TRBV6-5	.	CASRSGGNSYNEQFF	TGTGCCAGCAGGAGTGGCGGGAACTCCTACAATGAGCAGTTCTTC
TRBJ1-4	.	16	TRBV6-5	TRBD1	CASSFLPGTVPEKLFF	TGTGCCAGCAGTTTCCTCCCCGGGACAGTCCCTGAAAAACTGTTTTTT
TRBJ2-5	few	14	TRBV7-8	.	CASSLAGQKETQYF	TGTGCCAGCAGCTTAGCGGGGCAGAAAGAGACCCAGTACTTC
TRBJ2-6	.	17	TRBV11-2	TRBD1	CASSGGTGISGANVLTF	TGTGCCAGCAGCGGGGGGACAGGGATTTCTGGGGCCAACGTCCTGACTTTC
TRBJ2-6	.	15	TRBV7-8	TRBD1	CASSRDRAGANVLTF	TGTGCCAGCAGCCGAGACAGGGCGGGGGCCAACGTCCTGACTTTC
TRBJ2-7	once	15	TRBV6-5	.	CASRPYRESTYEQYF	TGTGCCAGCAGGCCCTACAGGGAAAGTACGTACGAGCAGTACTTC
TRBJ1-1	.	12	TRBV12-3/TRBV12-4	.	CASSLAGTEAFF	TGTGCCAGCAGTTTAGCCGGGACTGAAGCTTTCTTT
TRBJ2-3	.	15	TRBV3-1/TRBV3-2	.	CASSQFRTSTDTQYF	TGTGCCAGCAGCCAATTTCGAACTAGCACAGATACGCAGTATTTT
TRBJ2-1	few	14	TRBV30	.	CAWRAAEGFNEQFF	TGTGCCTGGAGAGCGGCGGAGGGTTTCAATGAGCAGTTCTTC
TRBJ1-1	few	15	TRBV19	TRBD1	CASKGQGMGVTEAFF	TGTGCCAGTAAAGGACAGGGTATGGGGGTCACTGAAGCTTTCTTT
TRBJ1-1	.	14	TRBV28	TRBD1	CATRTGGRGTEAFF	TGTGCCACCCGGACAGGGGGGAGGGGGACTGAAGCTTTCTTT
TRBJ1-2	few	12	TRBV2	.	CASGSGGTGYTF	TGTGCCAGCGGGTCAGGAGGGACTGGCTACACCTTC
TRBJ1-6	once	12	TRBV6-5	.	CASSYSRGPLHF	TGTGCCAGCAGTTACTCGCGCGGACCCCTCCACTTT
TRBJ2-6	once	15	TRBV29-1	TRBD1	CSARDREAGANVLTF	TGCAGCGCCCGGGACAGGGAGGCTGGGGCCAACGTCCTGACTTTC
TRBJ2-7	.	13	TRBV2	TRBD2	CASRGGTSYEQYF	TGTGCCAGCAGGGGAGGGACCTCCTACGAGCAGTACTTC
TRBJ1-4	.	15	TRBV28	TRBD1	CASSLSGGFNEKLFF	TGTGCCAGCAGTTTATCAGGGGGCTTTAATGAAAAACTGTTTTTT
TRBJ2-5	.	16	TRBV5-6	TRBD1	CASSLESGQGQETQYF	TGTGCCAGCAGCTTAGAGAGCGGACAGGGACAAGAGACCCAGTACTTC
TRBJ1-2	.	14	TRBV27	.	CASSSLGGTYGYTF	TGTGCCAGCAGTTCTTTGGGGGGTACCTATGGCTACACCTTC
TRBJ2-1	.	11	TRBV6-1	.	CASSERNEQFF	TGTGCCAGCAGTGAGAGGAATGAGCAGTTCTTC
TRBJ1-1	.	11	TRBV6-6	.	CASSYGREAFF	TGTGCCAGCAGTTACGGCCGCGAAGCTTTCTTT